Following are 28 T cell receptor beta chains from one sample sequenced in a study of blood T cell repertoires in COVID-19 (TCRdb year 2020). The library relied on the immunoSEQ multiplex PCR assay. TCRdb stores this immuneACCESS table with in-frame sequences only. Part of the clones is absent; in the studies checked, under half of the shortfall reflects unresolved V genes, and no reason is known for the rest. This sample has about 110,000 clones in its table, and 70% to 90% of those were observed once. The top ten clonotypes cover almost 8.5% of the sample. Sequencing was carried out using peripheral blood. These receptors came from a woman in her 70s who had recovered from COVID-19.

J is TRBJ2-1 and V is TRBV7-2; perhaps TRBD2 as D (5 bases). This CDR3 comprises 15 residues. The V and J ends lost 1 base and 7 bases respectively, with 14 bases between them. CDR1 is SGHTA and CDR2 is FQGNSA in the germline V gene. The CDR3, as DNA: TGTGCCAGCAGCTTAGGCGTTTCTAGCCGGAATGAGCAGTTCTTC. Translating it yields CASSLGVSSRNEQFF.

The V gene is TRBV10-3, the J gene TRBJ1-5, with TRBD1 matching over 7 bases. V was clipped by 11 bases and J by 11 bases; unmatched bases: 18. Germline CDR1 is ENHRY and CDR2 is SYGVKD. The CDR3 runs 14 residues. The CDR3 DNA follows: TGTGCCTCCCACAGGGGCGAAGACGGAGAGGCCCAGCATTTT. Translating gives CASHRGEDGEAQHF.

The chain has TRBV27 and TRBJ2-7; D is unclear. CDR1 is MNHEY and CDR2 is SMNVEV in the germline V gene (reference sequence). The CDR3 totals 12 residues. V shed 3 bases and J shed 7 bases, with 10 bases lying between them. The CDR3 region has the DNA TGTGCCAGCAGTTTGGCCCCCGGGGAGCAGTACTTC. Translated, it gives CASSLAPGEQYF.

The chain is built from TRBV7-3 and TRBJ2-1; 9 nucleotides line up with TRBD2. The CDR3 has 17 amino acids. With V trimmed by 5 bases and J by 5 bases, 13 bases remained unmatched. The V gene's germline CDR1 is SGHTA and CDR2 FQGTGA. The CDR3 DNA follows: TGTGCCAGCAGCCCAAGTGGGGCGGGGGGGCTGGACAATGAGCAGTTCTTC. Amino acids: CASSPSGAGGLDNEQFF.

V gene TRBV28 combines with J gene TRBJ2-1; 8 bases line up with TRBD2. V lost 6 bases, J lost 8 bases, and 18 bases stayed unmatched. This CDR3 has 17 residues. Germline V gene data show CDR1 as MDHEN and CDR2 as SYDVKM. The CDR3 nucleotides are TGTGCCAGCAGCCCCATCGTTACTAGCGGAGGTAAGGATGAGCAGTTCTTC. It translates to CASSPIVTSGGKDEQFF.

The chain carries TRBV30 and TRBJ2-2; TRBD2 matches at 7 bases. The CDR3 length is 16 residues. V lost 4 bases and J lost 3; bases outside the gene matches: 11. Germline V gene data show CDR1 as GTSNPN and CDR2 as SVGIG (reference sequence). The CDR3 loop reads CAWNPRTRAYTGELFF. DNA of the CDR3: TGTGCCTGGAACCCTCGGACTAGGGCGTACACCGGGGAGCTGTTTTTT.

The V gene is TRBV5-4, the J gene TRBJ2-3, with 8 bases lining up with TRBD2. The germline CDR1 and CDR2 sequences are SGHNT and YYREEE (reference sequence). This CDR3 has 15 amino acids. V shed 3 bases, J shed 1 base, and the junction held 4 bases outside the gene matches. The DNA for the CDR3 is TGTGCCAGCAGCTCACCAGCGGGAGGCACAGATACGCAGTATTTT. Its protein is CASSSPAGGTDTQYF.

The CDR3 here is CSVRDTNQPQHF. Written as DNA, the CDR3 is TGCAGCGTTAGGGACACTAATCAGCCCCAGCATTTT. V and J are TRBV29-1 and TRBJ1-5, with a tentative D call TRBD1 (6 bases). The CDR3 is 12 residues long. Trimming stripped 5 bases from V and 4 bases from J, with 9 bases between. Per the germline V gene, CDR1 is SQVTM and CDR2 is ANQGSEA.

This chain uses TRBV30 with TRBJ1-5, with 9 nucleotides matching TRBD1. Germline V gene sequence: CDR1 GTSNPN, CDR2 SVGIG (reference sequence). V shed 2 bases, J shed 0 bases, and the junction held 2 bases outside the gene matches. The CDR3 length is 15 residues. CDR3 protein: CAWSTGQGSNQPQHF. CDR3 nucleotides: TGTGCCTGGAGTACGGGACAGGGTAGCAATCAGCCCCAGCATTTT.

This clone has only one observation. The V call is TRBV6-2 or TRBV6-3, the J call TRBJ2-3, with 8 bases lining up with TRBD1. The CDR3 is 15 amino acids. The ends lost 5 bases at V and 0 bases at J; junction bases unmatched: 4. Germline V CDR1 and CDR2: MNHEY, SVGEGT. CDR3 nucleotide sequence: TGTGCCAGCAGTCCCCAGGGGGCTAGCACAGATACGCAGTATTTT. This sequence encodes CASSPQGASTDTQYF.

This chain connects TRBV18 to TRBJ1-1; 7 bases map to TRBD1. Looked up from germline, CDR1 is KGHSH and CDR2 is LQKENI. The CDR3 totals 20 residues. The V and J ends lost 4 bases and 1 base, in that order; junction bases with no gene match: 21. The CDR3 loop is CASSLKGRGGDLGPNTEAFF. CDR3 DNA: TGTGCCAGCTCACTTAAAGGGAGAGGGGGCGATCTGGGCCCGAACACTGAAGCTTTCTTT.

This rearrangement joins TRBV19 to TRBJ1-6; D is unresolved. The ends were cut back, 10 bases at V and 0 bases at J, with 16 bases in the middle. CDR1 LNHDA and CDR2 SQIVND come from the germline V gene (reference sequence). There are 16 residues in the CDR3. The CDR3 DNA follows: TGTGCCACTCGCGGGCGGATGAGCTCCTATAATTCACCCCTCCACTTT. It codes for CATRGRMSSYNSPLHF.

The chain joins TRBV5-1 to TRBJ2-5, with 11 bases identical to TRBD1. The CDR3 totals 16 residues. V was clipped by 3 bases and J by 1 base; unmatched bases: 5. In germline, CDR1 is SGHRS, CDR2 YFSETQ. The CDR3 DNA reads TGCGCCAGCAGCTCCGCGGGACAGGGGGGCCAAGAGACCCAGTACTTC. This translates into CASSSAGQGGQETQYF. The full variable domain, in which reference TRBV5-1 and TRBJ2-5 provide the parts outside the CDR3, is KAGVTQTPRYLIKTRGQQVTLSCSPISGHRSVSWYQQTPGQGLQFLFEYFSETQRNKGNFPGRFSGRQFSNSRSEMNVSTLELGDSALYLCASSSAGQGGQETQYFGPGTRLLVL.

The chain couples TRBV7-3 to TRBJ2-2; 11 positions agree with TRBD2. The CDR3 consists of 16 residues. V was pared by 5 bases and J by 0 bases, with 2 bases of the junction left unmatched. Germline CDR1 and CDR2: SGHTA and FQGTGA. The CDR3 sequence is CASSLTSGANTGELFF. The CDR3 DNA reads TGTGCCAGCAGCCTGACTAGCGGGGCGAACACCGGGGAGCTGTTTTTT.

This clone was observed a single time. The chain employs TRBV6-1 and TRBJ2-7; D possibly corresponds to TRBD2 (5 bases). Between the trimmed V and J ends, which lost 3 bases and 3 bases, there was a span of 12 bases. Germline V gene lookup returns CDR1 MNHNS and CDR2 SASEGT. The CDR3 sequence is 14 residues long. The CDR3 DNA reads TGTGCCAGCAGTGAGTACGGGAACGGCTACGAGCAGTACTTC. As protein: CASSEYGNGYEQYF.

The chain recombines TRBV5-1 with TRBJ2-7, with TRBD1 matching over 7 bases. The V segment lost 0 bases and the J segment 4 bases; nucleotides outside the gene matches: 7. Germline V gene lookup returns CDR1 SGHRS and CDR2 YFSETQ. The CDR3 length is 15 residues. The CDR3, as DNA: TGCGCCAGCAGCTTGGACAGGGGCGATTGGTACGAGCAGTACTTC. Translated: CASSLDRGDWYEQYF.

The CDR3 coding sequence is TGTGCCAGCAGCCAGCGGGAGTGGGCAGATACGCAGTATTTT. Protein: CASSQREWADTQYF. This chain connects TRBV14 to TRBJ2-3, with TRBD2 matching 7 bases. The germline CDR1 and CDR2 sequences are SGHDN and FVKESK. The CDR3 runs to 14 residues. J was trimmed by 4 bases and V by 3 bases; bases with no gene match: 4.

The chain carries TRBV19 and TRBJ2-7, with 14 bases lining up with TRBD2. Germline CDR1 is LNHDA and CDR2 is SQIVND (reference sequence). CDR3 size: 15 residues. J gave up 6 bases and V 6 bases, and 7 bases lay outside the gene matches. The CDR3 loop reads CASRGTSGRLGEQYF. In DNA, the CDR3 is TGTGCCAGTAGGGGGACTAGCGGGAGATTGGGCGAGCAGTACTTC.

The gene calls are TRBV19 and TRBJ2-1; 16 nucleotides align to TRBD2. The V and J ends lost 3 bases and 2 bases, in that order; junction bases with no gene match: 7. Germline CDR1 LNHDA, CDR2 SQIVND (reference sequence). The CDR3 totals 19 residues. CDR3 coding DNA: TGTGCCAGTAGTATCTCACCGGGACTAGCGGGGGGGCCCTACAATGAGCAGTTCTTC. This codes for CASSISPGLAGGPYNEQFF.

V and J are TRBV7-3 and TRBJ2-3; perhaps TRBD1 as D (6 bases). Trimming took 2 bases from V and 3 from J, leaving 9 bases between them. CDR1 is SGHTA and CDR2 is FQGTGA in the germline V gene. This CDR3 is 14 amino acids long. CDR3 coding DNA: TGTGCCAGCAGCTTACCAGGGGAGACAGATACGCAGTATTTT. It encodes CASSLPGETDTQYF.

The gene calls are TRBV7-2 and TRBJ1-6; 9 bases match TRBD1. The CDR3 runs 16 residues. CDR1 and CDR2 (germline): SGHTA, FQGNSA. V lost 5 bases and J lost 7; bases outside the gene matches: 9. The CDR3 reads CASSPTGTGSNSPLHF. Written as DNA, the CDR3 is TGTGCCAGCAGCCCGACGGGGACAGGGTCCAATTCACCCCTCCACTTT.

The V gene is TRBV15, the J gene TRBJ2-1, with D maybe TRBD2 (7 bases). The V gene lost 3 bases and the J gene lost 6 bases, with 21 bases spanning the gap. The CDR3 has 17 amino acids. Germline CDR1 LNHNV, CDR2 YYDKDF (reference sequence). The CDR3, as DNA: TGTGCCACCAGCAGGGACGTAGGGGGGCGGGGGCGCAATGAGCAGTTCTTC. This gives the protein CATSRDVGGRGRNEQFF.

The CDR3 loop reads CASSPGHQNTEAFF. For the CDR3, the DNA is TGCGCCAGCAGCCCTGGACACCAGAACACTGAAGCTTTCTTT. J is TRBJ1-1 and V is TRBV4-3; a weak D match, TRBD1 (5 bases). Germline values: CDR1 LGHNA, CDR2 YSLEER. Trimming removed 4 bases from V and 1 base from J, with 10 bases in between. The CDR3 loop spans 14 amino acids.

For the CDR3, the DNA is TGCGCCAGCAGCCTCGACAATGAGCAGTTCTTC. Residues: CASSLDNEQFF. The chain joins TRBV5-1 to TRBJ2-1; D unclear. This CDR3 region has 11 residues. CDR1 is SGHRS and CDR2 is YFSETQ in the germline V gene. Trimming removed 4 bases at V and 5 bases at J, with 4 bases between.

This chain links TRBV4-3 with TRBJ2-2; TRBD1 might be the D (6 bases). V lost 6 bases, J lost 0 bases, and 14 bases lay in between. The CDR3 length is 16 residues. Germline CDR1 is LGHNA and CDR2 is YSLEER. The CDR3 protein is CASSPRQATNTGELFF. CDR3 nucleotides: TGCGCCAGCAGTCCCCGACAGGCAACGAACACCGGGGAGCTGTTTTTT.

The V call is TRBV9, the J call TRBJ1-1; a weak D match, TRBD1 (6 bases). Trimming took off 2 bases at V and 3 bases at J, with 8 bases between the two ends. This CDR3 is 13 amino acids long. Germline V CDR1 and CDR2: SGDLS, YYNGEE. CDR3 in DNA: TGTGCCAGCAGCGTGTCAGGGGACACTGAAGCTTTCTTT. Its translation: CASSVSGDTEAFF.

The chain combines TRBV5-4 with TRBJ2-3; TRBD1 might be the D (8 bases). V was pared by 4 bases and J by 5 bases, with 14 bases between. Germline CDR1 and CDR2: SGHNT and YYREEE (reference sequence). The CDR3 runs to 14 residues. DNA for the CDR3: TGTGCCAGCAGCGCGGACAGGGAGGGAGATACGCAGTATTTT. Its translation is CASSADREGDTQYF.

The chain combines TRBV24-1 with TRBJ2-2; D gene unclear. Trimming shortened V by 3 bases and J by 1 base, and 11 bases separated the two germline ends. From germline, CDR1 is KGHDR and CDR2 SFDVKD. This CDR3 has 16 amino acids. The CDR3 sequence: CATSDGGRQNTGELFF. CDR3 DNA sequence: TGTGCCACCAGTGATGGTGGTCGACAGAACACCGGGGAGCTGTTTTTT.